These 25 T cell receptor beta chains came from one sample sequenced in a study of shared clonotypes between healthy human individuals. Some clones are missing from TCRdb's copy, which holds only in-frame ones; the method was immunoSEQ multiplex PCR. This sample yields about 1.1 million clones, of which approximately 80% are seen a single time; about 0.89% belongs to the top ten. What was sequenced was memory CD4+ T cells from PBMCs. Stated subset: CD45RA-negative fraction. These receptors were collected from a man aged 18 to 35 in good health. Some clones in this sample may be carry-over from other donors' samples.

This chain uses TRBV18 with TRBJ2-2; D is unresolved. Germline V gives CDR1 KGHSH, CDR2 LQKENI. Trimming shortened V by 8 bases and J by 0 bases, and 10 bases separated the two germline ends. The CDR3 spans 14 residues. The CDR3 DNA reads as TGTGCCAGCCAACCAGATTCGAACACCGGGGAGCTGTTTTTT. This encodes CASQPDSNTGELFF.

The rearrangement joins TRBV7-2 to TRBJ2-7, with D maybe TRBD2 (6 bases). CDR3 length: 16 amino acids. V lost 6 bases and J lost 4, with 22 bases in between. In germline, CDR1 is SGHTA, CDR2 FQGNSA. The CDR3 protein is CASSTHSSATRYEQYF. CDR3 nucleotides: TGTGCCAGCAGTACACACTCTAGCGCGACCAGATACGAGCAGTACTTC.

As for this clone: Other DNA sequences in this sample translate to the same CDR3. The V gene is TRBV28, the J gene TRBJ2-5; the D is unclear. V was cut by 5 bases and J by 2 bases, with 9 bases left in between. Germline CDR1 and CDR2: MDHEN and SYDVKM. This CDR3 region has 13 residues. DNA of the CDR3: TGTGCCAGCAGTCTCTCGGGTCAAGAGACCCAGTACTTC. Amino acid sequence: CASSLSGQETQYF.

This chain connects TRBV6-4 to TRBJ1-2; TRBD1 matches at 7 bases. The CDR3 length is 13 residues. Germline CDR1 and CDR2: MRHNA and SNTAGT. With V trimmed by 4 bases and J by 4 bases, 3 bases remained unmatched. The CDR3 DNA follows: TGTGCCAGCAGTGTACAGGGGCCCTATGGCTACACCTTC. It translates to CASSVQGPYGYTF.

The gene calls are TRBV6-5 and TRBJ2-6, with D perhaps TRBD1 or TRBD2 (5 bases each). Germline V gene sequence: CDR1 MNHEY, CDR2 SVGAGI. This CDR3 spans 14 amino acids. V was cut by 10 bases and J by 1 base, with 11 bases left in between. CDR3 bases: TGTGCCACTTCAGAGGGGTCTGGGGCCAACGTCCTGACTTTC. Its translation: CATSEGSGANVLTF.

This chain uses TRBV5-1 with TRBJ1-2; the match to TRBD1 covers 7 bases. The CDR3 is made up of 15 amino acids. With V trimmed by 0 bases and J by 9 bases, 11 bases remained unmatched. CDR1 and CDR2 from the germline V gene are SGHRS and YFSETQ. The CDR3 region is CASSLASTGAVSYTF. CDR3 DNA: TGCGCCAGCAGCTTGGCTTCAACAGGGGCTGTGAGCTACACCTTC.

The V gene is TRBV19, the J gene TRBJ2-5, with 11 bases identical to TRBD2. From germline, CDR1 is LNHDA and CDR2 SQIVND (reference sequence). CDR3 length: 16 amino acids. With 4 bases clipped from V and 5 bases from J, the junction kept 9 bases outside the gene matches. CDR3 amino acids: CASSTLGLAGVETQYF. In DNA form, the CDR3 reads TGTGCCAGTAGTACCCTAGGACTAGCGGGTGTGGAGACCCAGTACTTC.

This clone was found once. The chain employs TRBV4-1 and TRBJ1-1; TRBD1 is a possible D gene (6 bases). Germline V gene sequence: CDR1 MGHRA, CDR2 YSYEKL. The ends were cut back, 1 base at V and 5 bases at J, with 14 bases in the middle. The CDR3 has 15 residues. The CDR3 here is CASSQGWGARTEAFF. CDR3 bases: TGCGCCAGCAGCCAAGGGTGGGGGGCGCGGACTGAAGCTTTCTTT.

The CDR3 spells CASRTGTSGRNEQFF. For the CDR3, the DNA is TGTGCCAGCAGGACCGGGACTAGCGGGAGGAATGAGCAGTTCTTC. This sequence joins TRBV6-5 and TRBJ2-1; TRBD2 matches at 15 bases. The CDR3 is 15 residues long. CDR1 MNHEY and CDR2 SVGAGI come from the germline V gene. V shed 6 bases, J shed 7 bases, and the junction held 4 bases outside the gene matches.

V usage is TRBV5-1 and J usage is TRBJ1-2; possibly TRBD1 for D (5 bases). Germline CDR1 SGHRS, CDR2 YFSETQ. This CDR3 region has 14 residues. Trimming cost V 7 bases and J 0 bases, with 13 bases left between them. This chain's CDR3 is CASGSGGTNYGYTF. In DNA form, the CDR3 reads TGCGCCAGCGGGAGTGGGGGAACTAACTATGGCTACACCTTC.

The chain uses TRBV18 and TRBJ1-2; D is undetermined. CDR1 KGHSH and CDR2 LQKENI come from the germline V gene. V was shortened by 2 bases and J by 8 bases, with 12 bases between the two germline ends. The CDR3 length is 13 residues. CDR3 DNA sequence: TGTGCCAGCTCACCAGGATTGGATGAAGGCTACACCTTC. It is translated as CASSPGLDEGYTF.

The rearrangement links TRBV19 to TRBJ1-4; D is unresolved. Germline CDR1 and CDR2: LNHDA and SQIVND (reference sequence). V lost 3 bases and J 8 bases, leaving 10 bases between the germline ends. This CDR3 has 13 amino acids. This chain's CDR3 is CASSMRTGEKLFF. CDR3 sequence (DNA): TGTGCCAGTAGTATGAGGACGGGGGAAAAACTGTTTTTT.

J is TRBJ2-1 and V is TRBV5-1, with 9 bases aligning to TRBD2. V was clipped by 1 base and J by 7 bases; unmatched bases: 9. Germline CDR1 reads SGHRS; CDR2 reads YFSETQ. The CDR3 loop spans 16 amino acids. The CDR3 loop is CASSLIVSGSGNEQFF. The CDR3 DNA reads TGCGCCAGCAGCTTGATCGTTAGCGGGAGTGGAAATGAGCAGTTCTTC.

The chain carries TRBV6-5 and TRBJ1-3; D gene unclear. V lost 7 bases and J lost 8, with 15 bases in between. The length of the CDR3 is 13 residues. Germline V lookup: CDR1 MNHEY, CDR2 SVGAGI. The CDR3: CASTSPGSDTIYF. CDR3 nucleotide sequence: TGTGCCAGCACCTCCCCGGGGTCTGACACCATATATTTT.

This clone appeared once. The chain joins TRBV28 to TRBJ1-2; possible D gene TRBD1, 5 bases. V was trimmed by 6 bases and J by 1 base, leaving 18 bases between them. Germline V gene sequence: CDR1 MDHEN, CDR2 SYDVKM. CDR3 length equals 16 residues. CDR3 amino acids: CASSLILTADNYGYTF. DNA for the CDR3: TGTGCCAGCAGCCTAATCTTGACAGCCGATAACTATGGCTACACCTTC.

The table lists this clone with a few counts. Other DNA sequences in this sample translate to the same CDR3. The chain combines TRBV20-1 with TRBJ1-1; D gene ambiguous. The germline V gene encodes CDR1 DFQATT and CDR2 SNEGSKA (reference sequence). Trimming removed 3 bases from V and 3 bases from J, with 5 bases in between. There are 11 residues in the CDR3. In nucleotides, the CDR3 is TGCAGTGCTAGGAGGGACACTGAAGCTTTCTTT. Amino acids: CSARRDTEAFF.

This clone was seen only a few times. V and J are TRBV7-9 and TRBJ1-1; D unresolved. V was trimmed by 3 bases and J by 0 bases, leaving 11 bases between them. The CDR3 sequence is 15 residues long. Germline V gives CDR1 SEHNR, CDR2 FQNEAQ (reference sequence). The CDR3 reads CASSLSGFMNTEAFF. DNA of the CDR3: TGTGCCAGCAGCTTGTCGGGATTCATGAACACTGAAGCTTTCTTT.

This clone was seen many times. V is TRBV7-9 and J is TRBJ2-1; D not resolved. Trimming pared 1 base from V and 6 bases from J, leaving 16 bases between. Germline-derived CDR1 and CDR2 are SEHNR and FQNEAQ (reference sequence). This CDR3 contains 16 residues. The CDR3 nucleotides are TGTGCCAGCAGCTTAGGGTCAGCGCCAGGTGGCAATGAGCAGTTCTTC. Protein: CASSLGSAPGGNEQFF.

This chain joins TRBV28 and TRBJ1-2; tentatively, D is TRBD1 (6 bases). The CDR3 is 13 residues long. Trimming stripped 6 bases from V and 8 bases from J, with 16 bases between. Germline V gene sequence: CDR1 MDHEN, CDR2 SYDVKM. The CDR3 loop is CASSTSGAPGYTF. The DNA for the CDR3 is TGTGCCAGCAGCACATCAGGGGCACCCGGCTACACCTTC.

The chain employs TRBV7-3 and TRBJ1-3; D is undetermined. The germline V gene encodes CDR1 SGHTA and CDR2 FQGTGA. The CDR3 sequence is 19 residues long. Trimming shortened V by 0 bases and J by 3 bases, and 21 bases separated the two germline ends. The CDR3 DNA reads TGTGCCAGCAGCTTAACGCCGGGCAGCTCCGGGCCGGGTGGAAACACCATATATTTT. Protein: CASSLTPGSSGPGGNTIYF.

CDR3: CASSLSRAETQYF. Written as DNA, the CDR3 is TGTGCCAGCAGCTTAAGCAGGGCAGAGACCCAGTACTTC. The gene calls are TRBV7-3 and TRBJ2-5; D may be TRBD1 (5 bases). V was shortened by 1 base and J by 4 bases, with 7 bases between the two germline ends. The germline V gene encodes CDR1 SGHTA and CDR2 FQGTGA. This CDR3 is built from 13 residues.

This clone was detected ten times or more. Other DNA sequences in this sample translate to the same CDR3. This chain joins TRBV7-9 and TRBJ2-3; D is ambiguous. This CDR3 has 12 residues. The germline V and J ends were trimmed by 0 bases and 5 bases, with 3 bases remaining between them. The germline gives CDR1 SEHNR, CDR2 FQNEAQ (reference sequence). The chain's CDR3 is CASSLALDTQYF. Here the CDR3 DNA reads TGTGCCAGCAGCTTAGCACTAGATACGCAGTATTTT.

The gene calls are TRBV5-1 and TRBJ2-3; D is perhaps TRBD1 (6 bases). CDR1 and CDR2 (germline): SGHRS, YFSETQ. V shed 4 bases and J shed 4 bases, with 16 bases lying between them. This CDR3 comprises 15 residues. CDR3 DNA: TGCGCCAGCAGCCTCCTACAGGGAACCTCAGATACGCAGTATTTT. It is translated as CASSLLQGTSDTQYF.

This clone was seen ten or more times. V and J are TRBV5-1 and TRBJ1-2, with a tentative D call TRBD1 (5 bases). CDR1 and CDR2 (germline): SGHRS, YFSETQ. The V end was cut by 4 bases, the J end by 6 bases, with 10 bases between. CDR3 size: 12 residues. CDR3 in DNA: TGCGCCAGCAGCGATGGACATGATGGCTACACCTTC. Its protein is CASSDGHDGYTF.

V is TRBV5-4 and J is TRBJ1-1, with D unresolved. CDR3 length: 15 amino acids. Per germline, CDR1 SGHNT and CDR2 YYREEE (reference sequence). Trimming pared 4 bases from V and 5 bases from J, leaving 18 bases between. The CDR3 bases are TGTGCCAGCAGCCCCCCTAGTCAGAAATGGACTGAAGCTTTCTTT. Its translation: CASSPPSQKWTEAFF.